The subject of this entry is one T cell receptor (beta chain). Its target is unknown. The source of the sample is a study of shared clonotypes between healthy human individuals. The study's findings and limits: Compared with memory subsets, naive subsets generally had larger estimated richness.

The germline gives CDR1 SGHTA, CDR2 FQGTGA. V was clipped by 3 bases and J by 4 bases, with 15 bases between them. The CDR3 has 15 residues. The method was immunoSEQ multiplex PCR; TCRdb's version includes in-frame clones alone and lacks a portion of them. Among 2 million to 2.5 million clones listed, about 92% were seen once. Sequencing was performed on naive CD4+ T cells from PBMCs. Subset meaning: CD45RA+ positively selected. The gene calls are TRBV7-3 and TRBJ1-1; D perhaps matches TRBD1 (6 bases). The TCR originated in a man aged 18-30 years in good health. Some clones in this sample may be carry-over from other donors' samples. The CDR3 loop is CASSFQGLGVTEAFF. As DNA, the CDR3 is TGTGCCAGCAGCTTTCAGGGGCTCGGGGTCACTGAAGCTTTCTTT.